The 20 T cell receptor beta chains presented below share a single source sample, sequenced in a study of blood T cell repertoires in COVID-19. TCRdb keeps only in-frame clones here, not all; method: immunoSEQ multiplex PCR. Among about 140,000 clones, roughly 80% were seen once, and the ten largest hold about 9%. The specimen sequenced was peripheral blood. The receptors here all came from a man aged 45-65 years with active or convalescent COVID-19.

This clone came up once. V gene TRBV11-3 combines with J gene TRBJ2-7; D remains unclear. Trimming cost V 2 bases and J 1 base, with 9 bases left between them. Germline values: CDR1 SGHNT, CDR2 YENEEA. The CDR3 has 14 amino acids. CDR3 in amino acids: CASSLSATSYEQYF. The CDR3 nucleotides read TGTGCCAGCAGCTTATCTGCTACTTCCTACGAGCAGTACTTC.

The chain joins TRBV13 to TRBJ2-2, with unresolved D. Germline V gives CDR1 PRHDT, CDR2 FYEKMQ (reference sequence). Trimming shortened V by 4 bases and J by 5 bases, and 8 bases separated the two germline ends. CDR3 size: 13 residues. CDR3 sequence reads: CASSSITTGELFF. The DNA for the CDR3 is TGTGCCAGCAGCTCAATCACTACCGGGGAGCTGTTTTTT.

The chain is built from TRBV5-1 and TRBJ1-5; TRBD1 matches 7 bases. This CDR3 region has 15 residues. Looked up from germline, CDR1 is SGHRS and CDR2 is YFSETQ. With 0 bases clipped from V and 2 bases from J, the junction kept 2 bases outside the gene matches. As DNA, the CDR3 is TGCGCCAGCAGCTTGGAAGGGGGCCGCAATCAGCCCCAGCATTTT. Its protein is CASSLEGGRNQPQHF.

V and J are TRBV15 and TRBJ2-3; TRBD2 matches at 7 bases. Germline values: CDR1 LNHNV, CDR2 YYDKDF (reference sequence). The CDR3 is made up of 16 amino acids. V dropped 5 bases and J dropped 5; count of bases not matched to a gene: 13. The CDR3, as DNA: TGTGCCACCAGCCCCTTTGGTAGCGGGTTGGGAGATACGCAGTATTTT. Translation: CATSPFGSGLGDTQYF.

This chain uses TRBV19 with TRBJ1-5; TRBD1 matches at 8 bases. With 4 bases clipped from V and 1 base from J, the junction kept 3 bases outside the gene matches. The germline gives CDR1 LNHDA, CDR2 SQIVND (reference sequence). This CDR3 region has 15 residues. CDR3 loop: CASSNTGGSNQPQHF. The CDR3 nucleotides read TGTGCCAGTAGTAATACAGGGGGAAGCAATCAGCCCCAGCATTTT.

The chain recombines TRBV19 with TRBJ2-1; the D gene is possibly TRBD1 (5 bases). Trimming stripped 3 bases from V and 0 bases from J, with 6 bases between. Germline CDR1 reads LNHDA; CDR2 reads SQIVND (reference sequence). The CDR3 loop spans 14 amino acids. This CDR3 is CASSMTASYNEQFF. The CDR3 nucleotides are TGTGCCAGTAGTATGACAGCCTCCTACAATGAGCAGTTCTTC.

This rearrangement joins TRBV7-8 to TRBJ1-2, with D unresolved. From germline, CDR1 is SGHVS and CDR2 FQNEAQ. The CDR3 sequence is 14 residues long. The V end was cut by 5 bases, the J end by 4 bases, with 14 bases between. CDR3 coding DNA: TGTGCCAGCAGCCCGGTGGGCACCCTCTATGGCTACACCTTC. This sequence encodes CASSPVGTLYGYTF.

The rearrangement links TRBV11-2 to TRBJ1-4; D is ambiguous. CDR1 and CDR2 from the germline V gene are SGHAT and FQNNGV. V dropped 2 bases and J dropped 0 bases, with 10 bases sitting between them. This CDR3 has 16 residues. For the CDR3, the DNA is TGTGCCAGCAGCTTAAATTCAGGCACAACTAATGAAAAACTGTTTTTT. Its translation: CASSLNSGTTNEKLFF.

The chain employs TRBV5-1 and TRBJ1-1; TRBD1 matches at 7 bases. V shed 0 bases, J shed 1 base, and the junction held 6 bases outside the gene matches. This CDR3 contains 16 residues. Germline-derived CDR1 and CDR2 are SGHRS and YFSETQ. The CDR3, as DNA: TGCGCCAGCAGCTTGGTCTCCGGGACAGCGAACACTGAAGCTTTCTTT. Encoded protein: CASSLVSGTANTEAFF.

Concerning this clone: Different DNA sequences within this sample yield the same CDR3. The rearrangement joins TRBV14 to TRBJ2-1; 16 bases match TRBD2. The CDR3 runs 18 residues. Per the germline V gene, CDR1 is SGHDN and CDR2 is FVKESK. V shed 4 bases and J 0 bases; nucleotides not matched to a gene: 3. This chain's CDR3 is CASSPGLAGGPSYNEQFF. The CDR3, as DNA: TGTGCCAGCAGCCCGGGACTAGCGGGAGGGCCCTCCTACAATGAGCAGTTCTTC.

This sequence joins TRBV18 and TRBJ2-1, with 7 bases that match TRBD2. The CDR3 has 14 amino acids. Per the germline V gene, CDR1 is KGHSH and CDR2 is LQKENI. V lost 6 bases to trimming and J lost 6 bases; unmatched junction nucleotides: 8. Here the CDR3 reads CASSGGLDANEQFF. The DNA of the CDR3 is TGTGCCAGCTCGGGAGGACTAGATGCCAATGAGCAGTTCTTC. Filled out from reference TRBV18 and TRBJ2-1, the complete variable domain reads NAGVMQNPRHLVRRRGQEARLRCSPMKGHSHVYWYRQLPEEGLKFMVYLQKENIIDESGMPKERFSAEFPKEGPSILRIQQVVRGDSAAYFCASSGGLDANEQFFGPGTRLTVL.

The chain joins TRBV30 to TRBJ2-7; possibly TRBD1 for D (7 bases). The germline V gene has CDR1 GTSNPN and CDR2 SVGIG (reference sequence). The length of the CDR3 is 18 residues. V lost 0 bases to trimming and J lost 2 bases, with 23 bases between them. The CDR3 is CAWSVPQRRGQRAYEQYF. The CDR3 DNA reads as TGTGCCTGGAGTGTACCTCAAAGGAGGGGGCAGAGGGCCTACGAGCAGTACTTC. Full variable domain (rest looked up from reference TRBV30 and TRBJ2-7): SQTIHQWPATLVQPVGSPLSLECTVEGTSNPNLYWYRQAAGRGLQLLFYSVGIGQISSEVPQNLSASRPQDRQFILSSKKLLLSDSGFYLCAWSVPQRRGQRAYEQYFGPGTRLTVT.

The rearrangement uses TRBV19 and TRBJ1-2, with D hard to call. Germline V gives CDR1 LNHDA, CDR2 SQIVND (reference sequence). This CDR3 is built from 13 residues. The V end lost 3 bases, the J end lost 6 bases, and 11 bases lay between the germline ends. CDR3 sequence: CASSIGEVDGYTF. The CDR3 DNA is TGTGCCAGTAGTATCGGTGAAGTAGATGGCTACACCTTC.

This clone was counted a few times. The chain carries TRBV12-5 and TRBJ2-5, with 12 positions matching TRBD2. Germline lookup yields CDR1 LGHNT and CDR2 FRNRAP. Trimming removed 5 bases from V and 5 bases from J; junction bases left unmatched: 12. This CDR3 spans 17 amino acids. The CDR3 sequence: CASGTSRLAGVGETQYF. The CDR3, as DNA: TGTGCTAGTGGTACCTCCCGACTAGCGGGAGTGGGGGAGACCCAGTACTTC.

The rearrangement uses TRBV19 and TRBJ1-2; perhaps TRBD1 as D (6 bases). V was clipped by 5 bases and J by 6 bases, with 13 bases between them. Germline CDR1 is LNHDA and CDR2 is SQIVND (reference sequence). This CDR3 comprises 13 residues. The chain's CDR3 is CASSPQGYDGYTF. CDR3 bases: TGTGCCAGTAGTCCTCAGGGGTACGATGGCTACACCTTC. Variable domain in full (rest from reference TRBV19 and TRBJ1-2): DGGITQSPKYLFRKEGQNVTLSCEQNLNHDAMYWYRQDPGQGLRLIYYSQIVNDFQKGDIAEGYSVSREKKESFPLTVTSAQKNPTAFYLCASSPQGYDGYTFGSGTRLTVV.

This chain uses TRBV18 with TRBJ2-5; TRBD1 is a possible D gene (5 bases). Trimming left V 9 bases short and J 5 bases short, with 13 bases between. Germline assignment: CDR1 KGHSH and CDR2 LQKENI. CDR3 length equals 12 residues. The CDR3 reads CASTRARETQYF. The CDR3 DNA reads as TGTGCCAGTACCAGGGCTAGGGAGACCCAGTACTTC. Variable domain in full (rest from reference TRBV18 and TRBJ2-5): NAGVMQNPRHLVRRRGQEARLRCSPMKGHSHVYWYRQLPEEGLKFMVYLQKENIIDESGMPKERFSAEFPKEGPSILRIQQVVRGDSAAYFCASTRARETQYFGPGTRLLVL.

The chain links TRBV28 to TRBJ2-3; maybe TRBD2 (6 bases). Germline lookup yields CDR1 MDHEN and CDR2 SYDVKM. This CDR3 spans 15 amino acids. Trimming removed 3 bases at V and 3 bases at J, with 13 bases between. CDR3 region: CASSLGGEGTDTQYF. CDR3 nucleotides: TGTGCCAGCAGTTTGGGGGGTGAGGGAACAGATACGCAGTATTTT. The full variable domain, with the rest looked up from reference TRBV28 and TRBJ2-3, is DVKVTQSSRYLVKRTGEKVFLECVQDMDHENMFWYRQDPGLGLRLIYFSYDVKMKEKGDIPEGYSVSREKKERFSLILESASTNQTSMYLCASSLGGEGTDTQYFGPGTRLTVL.

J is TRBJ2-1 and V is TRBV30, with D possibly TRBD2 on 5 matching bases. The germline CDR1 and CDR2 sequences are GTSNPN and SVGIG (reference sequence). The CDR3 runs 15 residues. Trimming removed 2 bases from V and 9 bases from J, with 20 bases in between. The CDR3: CAWSLRRPSHGEQFF. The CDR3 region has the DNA TGTGCCTGGAGTTTAAGGAGGCCCTCGCACGGTGAGCAGTTCTTC. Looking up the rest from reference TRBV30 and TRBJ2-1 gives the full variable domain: SQTIHQWPATLVQPVGSPLSLECTVEGTSNPNLYWYRQAAGRGLQLLFYSVGIGQISSEVPQNLSASRPQDRQFILSSKKLLLSDSGFYLCAWSLRRPSHGEQFFGPGTRLTVL.

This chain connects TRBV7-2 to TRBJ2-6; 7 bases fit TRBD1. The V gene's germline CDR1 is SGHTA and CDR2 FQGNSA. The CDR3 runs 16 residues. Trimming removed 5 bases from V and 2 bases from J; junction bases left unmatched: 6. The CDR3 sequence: CASSPRTGTGANVLTF. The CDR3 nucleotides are TGTGCCAGCAGCCCCAGGACAGGTACTGGGGCCAACGTCCTGACTTTC.

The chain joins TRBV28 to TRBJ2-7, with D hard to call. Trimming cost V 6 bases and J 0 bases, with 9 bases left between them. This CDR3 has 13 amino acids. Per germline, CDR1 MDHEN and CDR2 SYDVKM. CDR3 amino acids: CASRISGSYEQYF. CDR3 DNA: TGTGCCAGCAGGATCAGTGGCTCCTACGAGCAGTACTTC.